This is a list of T cell receptor beta chains from one sample in a study of blood T cell repertoires in COVID-19. Produced via immunoSEQ multiplex PCR; TCRdb's table is partial and in-frame only. The table records some 200,000 clones, roughly 90% of them present only once. The sequenced sample consisted of PBMCs or T cells enriched from blood (not recorded which). Source of these receptors: a woman in her thirties who had recovered from COVID-19. Each CDR3 is given with its conserved first and last residue. The D gene is left open where the match is weak. Clone size is given for some rows only: seen once, a few or many times, or a class if the clone is expanded.

CDR3,DNA,V,size,D,J
CASSPGGEDTEAFF,TGTGCCAGCAGCCCCGGAGGGGAGGACACTGAAGCTTTCTTT,TRBV9,once,NA,TRBJ1-1
CSVGRGQGADEQFF,TGCAGCGTTGGGCGCGGACAGGGGGCAGATGAGCAGTTCTTC,TRBV29-1,NA,TRBD1,TRBJ2-1
CASSPGRLAEQFF,TGTGCCAGCAGCCCGGGGAGGCTAGCGGAGCAGTTCTTC,TRBV7-3,once,NA,TRBJ2-1
CASSLAGKDEKLFF,TGTGCCAGCAGCTTGGCAGGGAAGGATGAAAAACTGTTTTTT,TRBV5-4,NA,NA,TRBJ1-4
CASSLLEGSPLHF,TGTGCCAGCAGTTTATTGGAGGGTTCACCCCTCCACTTT,TRBV12-3/TRBV12-4,NA,NA,TRBJ1-6
CASSPQGAGGPNYNEQFF,TGTGCCAGCAGCCCCCAGGGAGCGGGGGGACCTAACTACAATGAGCAGTTCTTC,TRBV7-3,NA,TRBD2,TRBJ2-1
CASSDSLSSYEQYF,TGCGCCAGCAGTGACTCATTGAGCTCCTACGAGCAGTACTTC,TRBV10-2,NA,NA,TRBJ2-7
CASSLARYNEQFF,TGTGCCAGCAGCTTAGCTCGGTACAATGAGCAGTTCTTC,TRBV7-2,NA,NA,TRBJ2-1
CASSLPIDRLNTEAFF,TGTGCCAGCAGCTTACCTATCGACAGGTTAAACACTGAAGCTTTCTTT,TRBV7-9,NA,NA,TRBJ1-1
CASAEQGIPYEQYF,TGTGCCAGTGCGGAGCAGGGGATACCCTACGAGCAGTACTTC,TRBV2,NA,NA,TRBJ2-7
CASSPKRGTGRPEQFF,TGTGCCAGCAGTCCCAAAAGAGGGACAGGCCGTCCTGAGCAGTTCTTC,TRBV27,NA,TRBD1,TRBJ2-1
CASSPNPSPSGGAGTGELFF,TGTGCCAGCAGTCCCAATCCCTCCCCTAGCGGGGGGGCCGGGACCGGGGAGCTGTTTTTT,TRBV27,many,TRBD2,TRBJ2-2
CASSPDRGGNQPQHF,TGTGCCAGCAGCCCCGACAGGGGGGGCAATCAGCCCCAGCATTTT,TRBV4-2,once,TRBD1,TRBJ1-5
CASSIGSYEQYF,TGTGCCAGTAGTATAGGGAGCTACGAGCAGTACTTC,TRBV19,NA,NA,TRBJ2-7
CASSLGPRVASLGWVEAFF,TGTGCCAGCAGCTTGGGACCGAGAGTCGCGAGTCTCGGGTGGGTTGAAGCTTTCTTT,TRBV5-6,NA,NA,TRBJ1-1
CASSLMGGAFF,TGTGCCAGCAGCTTGATGGGGGGAGCTTTCTTT,TRBV5-5,NA,NA,TRBJ1-1
CASSRTSTSEAQYF,TGTGCCAGCAGCCGGACTAGCACCAGTGAGGCCCAGTACTTC,TRBV5-4,NA,TRBD2,TRBJ2-5
CASSPPSRQTTGELFF,TGTGCCAGCTCACCACCGTCGAGACAGACCACCGGGGAGCTGTTTTTT,TRBV18,once,NA,TRBJ2-2
CAWSRGGPEFMNTEAFF,TGTGCCTGGAGTCGCGGTGGTCCCGAGTTCATGAACACTGAAGCTTTCTTT,TRBV30,NA,NA,TRBJ1-1
CASSQESGLAGGPYEQYF,TGCGCCAGCAGCCAAGAATCGGGCCTAGCGGGGGGGCCCTACGAGCAGTACTTC,TRBV4-1,NA,TRBD2,TRBJ2-7
CASSPYRDNYGYTF,TGTGCCAGCTCACCATACAGGGATAACTATGGCTACACCTTC,TRBV18,few,NA,TRBJ1-2
CASNRGPNEKLFF,TGTGCCAGTAACAGGGGGCCTAATGAAAAACTGTTTTTT,TRBV19,NA,TRBD1,TRBJ1-4
CASSEAPGNTEAFF,TGTGCCAGCAGTGAAGCCCCCGGGAACACTGAAGCTTTCTTT,TRBV2,NA,NA,TRBJ1-1
CASSLDRGSTGELFF,TGCGCCAGCAGCTTAGACAGGGGGTCCACCGGGGAGCTGTTTTTT,TRBV5-1,once,TRBD1,TRBJ2-2
CASSLLSTGSEGTEAFF,TGTGCCAGCTCACTCCTCTCCACAGGGTCGGAAGGCACTGAAGCTTTCTTT,TRBV18,NA,NA,TRBJ1-1
CASSDPGVNTEAFF,TGTGCCAGCAGTGATCCAGGGGTGAACACTGAAGCTTTCTTT,TRBV25-1,NA,NA,TRBJ1-1
CAISEERHSSNQPQHF,TGTGCCATCAGTGAGGAGAGGCATTCGAGCAATCAGCCCCAGCATTTT,TRBV10-3,once,NA,TRBJ1-5
CASSIGEGLNTEAFF,TGTGCCAGTAGTATAGGGGAGGGACTGAACACTGAAGCTTTCTTT,TRBV19,NA,NA,TRBJ1-1
CASSPHARGASTDTQYF,TGTGCCAGCAGCCCACACGCTCGGGGGGCTAGCACAGATACGCAGTATTTT,TRBV7-3,NA,NA,TRBJ2-3
CASSYPRVPGNTIYF,TGTGCCAGCAGCTACCCCAGGGTGCCTGGAAACACCATATATTTT,TRBV7-9,NA,NA,TRBJ1-3
CASSLDAGGDSNEKLFF,TGCGCCAGCAGCTTGGACGCAGGGGGAGATAGTAATGAAAAACTGTTTTTT,TRBV5-1,NA,TRBD1,TRBJ1-4
CASSPLLGNEQYF,TGTGCCAGCTCACCCCTACTAGGGAACGAGCAGTACTTC,TRBV18,NA,NA,TRBJ2-7
CASRSGQGNYGYTF,TGTGCCAGTAGGAGCGGACAGGGAAACTATGGCTACACCTTC,TRBV19,NA,TRBD1,TRBJ1-2
CASSLDRGNYGYTF,TGTGCCAGCAGTTTAGACAGGGGGAACTATGGCTACACCTTC,TRBV27,NA,TRBD1,TRBJ1-2
CASSQEITYNEQFF,TGCGCCAGCAGCCAAGAAATTACCTACAATGAGCAGTTCTTC,TRBV4-3,NA,NA,TRBJ2-1
CASSLSPDRSPVLYGYTF,TGTGCCAGCAGTTTATCCCCGGACAGGTCCCCTGTCCTCTATGGCTACACCTTC,TRBV27,NA,TRBD1,TRBJ1-2
CASSLASGESYEQYF,TGTGCCAGCAGCTTAGCTAGCGGGGAGTCCTACGAGCAGTACTTC,TRBV7-7,once,TRBD2,TRBJ2-7
CASSLMRVGNYEQYF,TGTGCCAGCAGCTTGATGAGAGTCGGGAACTACGAGCAGTACTTC,TRBV5-4,NA,NA,TRBJ2-7
CASSTYRGQGNQPQHF,TGTGCCAGCAGTACCTACAGGGGGCAGGGCAATCAGCCCCAGCATTTT,TRBV6-6,NA,TRBD1,TRBJ1-5
CASSQAGYGYTF,TGTGCCAGCAGCCAAGCGGGGTATGGCTACACCTTC,TRBV3-1/TRBV3-2,NA,NA,TRBJ1-2
CASSIRTGGAEKLFF,TGTGCCAGTAGCATTCGGACAGGGGGCGCTGAAAAACTGTTTTTT,TRBV19,NA,TRBD1,TRBJ1-4
CSVGAGLTYEQYF,TGCAGCGTTGGGGCAGGCCTTACCTACGAGCAGTACTTC,TRBV29-1,NA,NA,TRBJ2-7
CASSHEQAYGYTF,TGTGCCAGCAGCCACGAACAGGCTTATGGCTACACCTTC,TRBV4-2,NA,NA,TRBJ1-2
CASSLGLGRTQETQYF,TGTGCCAGTAGTTTGGGTCTGGGCCGGACTCAAGAGACCCAGTACTTC,TRBV19,NA,NA,TRBJ2-5
CASSFWTENTEAFF,TGTGCCAGCAGCTTTTGGACTGAAAACACTGAAGCTTTCTTT,TRBV7-9,NA,NA,TRBJ1-1
CASSLGGRILLGTDTQYF,TGCGCCAGCAGCTTGGGAGGCCGGATTCTGCTCGGCACAGATACGCAGTATTTT,TRBV5-1,NA,NA,TRBJ2-3
CASSMEGAVSNQPQHF,TGTGCCAGTAGTATGGAGGGGGCGGTTAGCAATCAGCCCCAGCATTTT,TRBV19,NA,TRBD1,TRBJ1-5
CAISEVQGYYGYTF,TGTGCCATCAGTGAGGTTCAGGGGTACTATGGCTACACCTTC,TRBV10-3,NA,NA,TRBJ1-2
CASSIRQGSGEQYF,TGCGCCAGCAGCATAAGACAGGGGTCGGGCGAGCAGTACTTC,TRBV5-1,NA,TRBD1,TRBJ2-7
CASSDLGLHQETQYF,TGTGCCAGCAGTGATCTGGGACTACATCAAGAGACCCAGTACTTC,TRBV2,NA,TRBD2,TRBJ2-5
CASSLTGTAADTQYF,TGTGCCAGCAGCTTAACCGGGACAGCGGCAGATACGCAGTATTTT,TRBV7-3,NA,TRBD1,TRBJ2-3
CASSEFRLRDSLTSSYNSPLHF,TGTGCCAGCAGCGAATTTCGGCTCCGGGACAGCCTTACGAGCTCCTATAATTCACCCCTCCACTTT,TRBV13,NA,TRBD1,TRBJ1-6